This TCR beta chain came from a study of cytomegalovirus exposure and HLA in healthy donors. The donors were members of the validation cohort, which comprised more than 90 subjects and was separate from the first cohort of 666 subjects. Measured with immunoSEQ multiplex PCR; TCRdb has only the in-frame clones, and not every one. The table shows about 110,000 clones, with approximately 89% occurring only once. Trimming took 3 bases from V and 5 from J; bases not matched to a gene: 2. CDR1 ENHRY and CDR2 SYGVKD come from the germline V gene. This CDR3 is built from 13 residues. Specimen: PBMCs. The receptor was derived from a woman aged 18-30 years in good health and CMV-seronegative. This chain links TRBV10-3 with TRBJ1-1; 8 bases line up with TRBD1. The CDR3 sequence: CAISDTGGTEAFF. CDR3 nucleotides: TGTGCCATCAGTGACACAGGGGGGACTGAAGCTTTCTTT.